These 11 T cell receptor beta chains originate from one sample sequenced in a study of shared clonotypes between healthy human individuals. Some clones are missing from TCRdb's copy, which holds only in-frame ones; the method was immunoSEQ multiplex PCR. Seen here are some 2.4 million clones, 90% to 95% observed once, and the top ten hold 0.36%. The sample was naive CD4+ T cells from PBMCs. Subset given: CD45RA+ positively selected. The receptors stem from a man between 18 and 35 years old in good health. Some clones in this sample may be carry-over from other donors' samples.

The V and J genes are TRBV19 and TRBJ2-5; no firm D call. The CDR3 length is 14 residues. V lost 1 base and J lost 1, with 7 bases in between. CDR1 is LNHDA and CDR2 is SQIVND in the germline V gene (reference sequence). This CDR3 reads CASSIGPLQETQYF. CDR3 in DNA: TGTGCCAGTAGTATAGGACCCCTCCAAGAGACCCAGTACTTC.

J is TRBJ2-3 and V is TRBV14, with D hard to call. Trimming left V 4 bases short and J 0 bases short, with 5 bases between. The CDR3 contains 13 residues. Germline values: CDR1 SGHDN, CDR2 FVKESK. The CDR3 sequence is CASSLESTDTQYF. The CDR3 nucleotides read TGTGCCAGCAGCCTTGAGAGCACAGATACGCAGTATTTT.

J is TRBJ2-2 and V is TRBV28; 8 nucleotides align to TRBD2. CDR1 and CDR2 (germline): MDHEN, SYDVKM. The CDR3 spans 15 residues. With V trimmed by 3 bases and J by 7 bases, 7 bases remained unmatched. The CDR3 here is CASSFSGAVGGELFF. DNA for the CDR3: TGTGCCAGCAGTTTTAGCGGGGCTGTGGGCGGGGAGCTGTTTTTT.

The chain links TRBV10-3 to TRBJ1-1; D is ambiguous. Germline-derived CDR1 and CDR2 are ENHRY and SYGVKD. V was trimmed by 6 bases and J by 1 base, leaving 3 bases between them. The CDR3 has 11 amino acids. The CDR3 loop reads CAIRKNTEAFF. The CDR3 DNA follows: TGTGCCATCAGGAAGAACACTGAAGCTTTCTTT.

The V gene is TRBV4-2, the J gene TRBJ2-7, with 8 bases that match TRBD1. Losses at the gene ends were 0 bases for V and 2 bases for J; bases not matched to a gene: 3. Germline lookup yields CDR1 LGHNA and CDR2 YNFKEQ. CDR3 length equals 15 residues. The CDR3 sequence: CASSQEAQGAYEQYF. The CDR3 coding sequence is TGTGCCAGCAGCCAAGAAGCACAGGGGGCCTACGAGCAGTACTTC.

On this clone itself: Additional DNA sequences in this sample encode the identical CDR3. The chain employs TRBV5-1 and TRBJ1-1; D remains ambiguous. CDR3 size: 14 residues. Deletions cut 4 bases from V and 1 base from J, with 11 bases between. Germline CDR1 and CDR2: SGHRS and YFSETQ. The CDR3 sequence: CASSQGRGNTEAFF. Here the CDR3 DNA reads TGCGCCAGCAGCCAAGGACGGGGGAACACTGAAGCTTTCTTT.

In the case of this clone: At the DNA level, this CDR3 is encoded by other sequences in the same sample as well. This sequence joins TRBV5-1 and TRBJ2-7, with a possible D match to TRBD1 (6 bases). The ends were cut back, 0 bases at V and 4 bases at J, with 11 bases in the middle. From germline, CDR1 is SGHRS and CDR2 YFSETQ. The CDR3 totals 14 residues. The DNA for the CDR3 is TGCGCCAGCAGCTTGGCAGGGGATGGGTACGAGCAGTACTTC. It encodes CASSLAGDGYEQYF.

The chain combines TRBV4-2 with TRBJ1-2, with D maybe TRBD1 (6 bases). The germline CDR1 and CDR2 sequences are LGHNA and YNFKEQ. The CDR3 is 17 amino acids. Trimming took off 1 base at V and 0 bases at J, with 15 bases between the two ends. CDR3 DNA: TGTGCCAGCAGCCAAGCTACAGGGTCCCCCGCTAACTATGGCTACACCTTC. Its protein product is CASSQATGSPANYGYTF.

This chain uses TRBV28 with TRBJ2-7; unclear D gene. V dropped 5 bases and J dropped 2 bases, with 13 bases sitting between them. Germline assignment: CDR1 MDHEN and CDR2 SYDVKM. The CDR3 length is 14 residues. The CDR3 protein is CASSPGPAAYEQYF. CDR3 coding DNA: TGTGCCAGCAGTCCTGGACCTGCGGCCTACGAGCAGTACTTC.

As DNA, the CDR3 is TGTGCCAGCAGCTTGGTCAGGGGGCCGGAGGGCTACACCTTC. Translation: CASSLVRGPEGYTF. The chain recombines TRBV5-6 with TRBJ1-2; 8 bases line up with TRBD1. J was trimmed by 8 bases and V by 0 bases; bases with no gene match: 6. Germline V gene data show CDR1 as SGHDT and CDR2 as YYEEEE. This CDR3 comprises 14 residues.

This clone was picked up one time. J is TRBJ2-7 and V is TRBV5-1; TRBD1 or TRBD2 may be the D gene (6 bases each). The CDR3 has 13 residues. Germline V gene sequence: CDR1 SGHRS, CDR2 YFSETQ. Trimming took off 5 bases at V and 5 bases at J, with 14 bases between the two ends. This chain's CDR3 is CASSGGGRHEQYF. The CDR3 DNA sequence: TGCGCCAGCAGTGGAGGGGGTCGACACGAGCAGTACTTC.